The source of this TCR beta chain is a study of blood T cell repertoires in COVID-19. Sequencing used immunoSEQ multiplex PCR; TCRdb keeps in-frame clones, though not all of them. This sample has some 96,000 clones, with around four fifths found just once. Between the trimmed V and J ends, which lost 4 bases and 7 bases, there was a span of 13 bases. Germline assignment: CDR1 LNHNV and CDR2 YYDKDF (reference sequence). The CDR3 loop spans 14 amino acids. V gene TRBV15 combines with J gene TRBJ1-4; D not certain. Sequencing input: peripheral blood. This TCR was sampled from a man aged 50 or older with active or convalescent COVID-19. CDR3 residues: CATSITRVTEKLFF. The CDR3, as DNA: TGTGCCACCAGCATAACCCGGGTTACTGAAAAACTGTTTTTT.